This note documents a single T cell receptor beta chain sequence. Its antigen is unknown. CDR1 and CDR2 from the germline V gene are SGHDN and FVKESK. The CDR3 length is 13 residues. Trimming removed 5 bases from V and 4 bases from J, with 11 bases in between. This entry belongs to a study of post-analysis software for immune sequencing data. Study context: As for disease course, relapsing-remitting, secondary progressive and progressive-relapsing multiple sclerosis were all included.

Libraries were made from TCR beta cDNA, and they carried unique molecular identifiers. TCRdb recomputed calls from the PCR reads with MiXCR, one row per CDR3 protein. The sample lists around 250,000 distinct CDR3 sequences; about 40% were seen once. Broader study findings: Diversity measured as normalized Chao1 was significantly lower in multiple sclerosis patients than in controls. A few TRBV segments occurring more often in patients than controls included TRBV5-6, TRBV5-1 and TRBV20-1.

The sequenced material came from blood. The clonotype originates from a girl aged 10 to 17 with multiple sclerosis. The J gene is TRBJ1-2, the V gene TRBV14; no firm D call. CDR3 coding DNA: TGTGCCAGCAGCAGCGGGAGTAGCTATGGCTACACCTTC. It encodes CASSSGSSYGYTF.